This T cell receptor beta chain was captured by sequencing in a study of molecular identifiers for immune sequencing clone quantification. This clonotype has a count of ten or more. What it recognizes is unknown. One entry per CDR3 protein, called by TCRdb with MiXCR from the PCR reads. The sample holds about 32,000 distinct CDR3 sequences; approximately 20% are singletons and the top ten take about 1.2%. The CDR3 length is 16 residues. The V segment lost 5 bases and the J segment 5 bases; nucleotides outside the gene matches: 11. Germline loops: CDR1 LNHDA, CDR2 SQIVND (reference sequence). Regarding the study as a whole: Over 99% of CMV-specific effector molecules, but under 1% of naive ones, were in clones above 20 copies.

Sequenced material: naive CD8+ T cells from blood, with Jurkat cell RNA spiked in. Sample subset: FACS-sorted CD8+CD4-CCR7+CD45RA+ naive T cells. The sequence derives from a human donor in good health. Some libraries in this study had Jurkat cell RNA spiked in. The V and J genes are TRBV19 and TRBJ2-1, with 8 bases aligning to TRBD1. The CDR3 DNA is TGTGCCAGTAGTCCTAGGACAGGGCCACCGGACAATGAGCAGTTCTTC. This gives the protein CASSPRTGPPDNEQFF.